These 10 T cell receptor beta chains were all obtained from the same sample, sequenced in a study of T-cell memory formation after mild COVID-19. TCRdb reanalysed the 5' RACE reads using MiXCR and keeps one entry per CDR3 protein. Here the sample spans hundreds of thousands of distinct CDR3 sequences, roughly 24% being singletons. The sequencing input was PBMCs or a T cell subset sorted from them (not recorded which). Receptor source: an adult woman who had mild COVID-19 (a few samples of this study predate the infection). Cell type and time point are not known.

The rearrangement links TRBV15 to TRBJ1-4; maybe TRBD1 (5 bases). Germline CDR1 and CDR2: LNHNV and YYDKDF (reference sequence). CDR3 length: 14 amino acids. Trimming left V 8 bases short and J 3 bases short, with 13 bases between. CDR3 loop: CATGDGGANEKLFF. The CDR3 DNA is TGTGCCACCGGCGACGGGGGTGCTAATGAAAAACTGTTTTTT. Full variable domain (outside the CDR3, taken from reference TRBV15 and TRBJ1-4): DAMVIQNPRYQVTQFGKPVTLSCSQTLNHNVMYWYQQKSSQAPKLLFHYYDKDFNNEADTPDNFQSRRPNTSFCFLDIRSPGLGDTAMYLCATGDGGANEKLFFGSGTQLSVL.

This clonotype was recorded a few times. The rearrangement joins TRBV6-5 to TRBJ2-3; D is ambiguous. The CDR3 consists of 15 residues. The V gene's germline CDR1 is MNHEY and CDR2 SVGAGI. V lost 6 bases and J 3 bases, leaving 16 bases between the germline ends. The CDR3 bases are TGTGCCAGCAGCCCGGGCCCTCGAGGAACAGATACGCAGTATTTT. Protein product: CASSPGPRGTDTQYF.

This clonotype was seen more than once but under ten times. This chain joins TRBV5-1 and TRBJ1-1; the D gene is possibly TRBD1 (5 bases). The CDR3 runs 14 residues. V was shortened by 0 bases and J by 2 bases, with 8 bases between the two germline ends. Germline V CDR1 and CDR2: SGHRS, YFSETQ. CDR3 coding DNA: TGCGCCAGCAGCTTGGACCAGGGAAACACTGAAGCTTTCTTT. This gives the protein CASSLDQGNTEAFF.

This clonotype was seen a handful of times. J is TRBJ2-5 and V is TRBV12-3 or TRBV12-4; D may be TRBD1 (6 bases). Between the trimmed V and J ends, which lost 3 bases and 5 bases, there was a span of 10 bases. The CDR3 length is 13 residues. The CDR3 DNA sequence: TGTGCCAGCAGTTTTGACCAGGGGGAGACCCAGTACTTC. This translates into CASSFDQGETQYF.

The CDR3 is CASSATGTENVYEQYF. The CDR3 nucleotides read TGTGCCAGCTCAGCGACCGGGACAGAGAACGTCTACGAGCAGTACTTC. The J gene is TRBJ2-7, the V gene TRBV18; 7 bases line up with TRBD1. V dropped 5 bases and J dropped 3; count of bases not matched to a gene: 13. Germline CDR1 reads KGHSH; CDR2 reads LQKENI. CDR3 size: 16 residues.

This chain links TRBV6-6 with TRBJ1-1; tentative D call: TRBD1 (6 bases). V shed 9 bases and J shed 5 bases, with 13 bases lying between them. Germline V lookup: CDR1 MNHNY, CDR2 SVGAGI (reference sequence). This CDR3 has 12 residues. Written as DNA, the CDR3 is TGTGCCAGTTCGAGGCAGGGGACTGAAGCTTTCTTT. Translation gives CASSRQGTEAFF.

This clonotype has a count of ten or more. CDR3: CASSFLTQQQFF. For the CDR3, the DNA is TGTGCCAGCAGCTTCTTAACCCAGCAGCAGTTCTTC. V is TRBV7-2 and J is TRBJ2-1; the D is unclear. Trimming pared 3 bases from V and 11 bases from J, leaving 11 bases between. Germline CDR1 reads SGHTA; CDR2 reads FQGNSA. The CDR3 runs 12 residues.

The CDR3 protein is CAISESPSGDPNTGELFF. In DNA, the CDR3 is TGTGCCATCAGTGAGTCTCCTAGCGGGGACCCTAACACCGGGGAGCTGTTTTTT. V gene TRBV10-3 combines with J gene TRBJ2-2, with TRBD2 identical over 9 bases. The junction had 7 bases not matched to a gene; V was cut back by 0 bases and J by 2 bases. Looked up from germline, CDR1 is ENHRY and CDR2 is SYGVKD. The CDR3 covers 18 residues.

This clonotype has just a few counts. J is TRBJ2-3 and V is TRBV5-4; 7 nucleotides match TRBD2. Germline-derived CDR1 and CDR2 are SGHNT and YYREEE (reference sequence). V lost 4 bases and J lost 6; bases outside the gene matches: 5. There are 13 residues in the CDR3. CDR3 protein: CASSGGERDTQYF. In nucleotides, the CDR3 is TGTGCCAGCAGCGGGGGGGAACGGGATACGCAGTATTTT.

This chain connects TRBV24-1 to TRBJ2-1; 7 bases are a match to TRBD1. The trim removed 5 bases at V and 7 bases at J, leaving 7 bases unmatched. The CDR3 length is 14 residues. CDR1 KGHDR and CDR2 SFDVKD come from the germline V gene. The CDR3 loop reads CATSGRRGLNEQFF. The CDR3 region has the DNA TGTGCCACCAGTGGTCGAAGGGGGCTAAATGAGCAGTTCTTC.